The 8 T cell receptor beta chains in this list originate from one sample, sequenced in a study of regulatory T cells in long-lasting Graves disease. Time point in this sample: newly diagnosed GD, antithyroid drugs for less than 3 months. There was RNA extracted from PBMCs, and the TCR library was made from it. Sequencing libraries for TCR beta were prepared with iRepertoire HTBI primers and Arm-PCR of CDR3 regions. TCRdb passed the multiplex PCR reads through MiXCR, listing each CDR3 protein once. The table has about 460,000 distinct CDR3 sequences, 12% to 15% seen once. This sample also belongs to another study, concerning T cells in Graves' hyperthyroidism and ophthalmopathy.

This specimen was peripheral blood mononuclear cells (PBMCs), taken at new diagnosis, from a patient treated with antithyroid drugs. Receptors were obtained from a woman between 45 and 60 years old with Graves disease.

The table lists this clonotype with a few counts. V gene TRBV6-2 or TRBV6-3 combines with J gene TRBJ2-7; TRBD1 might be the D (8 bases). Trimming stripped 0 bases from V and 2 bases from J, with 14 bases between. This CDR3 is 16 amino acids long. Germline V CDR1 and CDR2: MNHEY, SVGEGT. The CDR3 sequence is CASSYSGGTGTYEQYF. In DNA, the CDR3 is TGTGCCAGCAGTTACTCCGGGGGGACAGGCACCTACGAGCAGTACTTC.

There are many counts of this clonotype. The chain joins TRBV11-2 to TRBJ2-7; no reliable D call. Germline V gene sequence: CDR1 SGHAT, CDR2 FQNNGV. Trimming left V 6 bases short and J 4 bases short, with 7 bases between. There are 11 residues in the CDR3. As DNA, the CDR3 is TGTGCCAGCAGTAGAATTTACGAGCAGTACTTC. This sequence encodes CASSRIYEQYF.

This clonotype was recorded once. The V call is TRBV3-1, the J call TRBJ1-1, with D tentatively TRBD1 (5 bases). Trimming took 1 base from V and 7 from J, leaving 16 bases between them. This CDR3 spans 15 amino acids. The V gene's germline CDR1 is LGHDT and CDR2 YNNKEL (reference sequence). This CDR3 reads CASSQGGGGWGEAFF. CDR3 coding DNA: TGTGCCAGCAGCCAAGGTGGGGGGGGATGGGGTGAAGCTTTCTTT.

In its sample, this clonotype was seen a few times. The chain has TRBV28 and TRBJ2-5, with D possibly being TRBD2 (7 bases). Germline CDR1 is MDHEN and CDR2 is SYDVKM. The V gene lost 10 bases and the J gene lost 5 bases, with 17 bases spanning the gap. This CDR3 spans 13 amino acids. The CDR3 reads CATRGGAVETQYF. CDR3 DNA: TGTGCCACCAGGGGAGGGGCGGTGGAGACCCAGTACTTC.

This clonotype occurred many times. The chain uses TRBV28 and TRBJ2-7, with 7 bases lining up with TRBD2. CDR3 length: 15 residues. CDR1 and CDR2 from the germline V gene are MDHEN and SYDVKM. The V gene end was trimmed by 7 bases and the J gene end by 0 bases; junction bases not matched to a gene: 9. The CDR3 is CASTKVASGSYEQYF. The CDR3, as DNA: TGTGCCAGCACAAAGGTGGCTAGCGGCTCCTACGAGCAGTACTTC. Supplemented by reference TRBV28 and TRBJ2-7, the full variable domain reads DVKVTQSSRYLVKRTGEKVFLECVQDMDHENMFWYRQDPGLGLRLIYFSYDVKMKEKGDIPEGYSVSREKKERFSLILESASTNQTSMYLCASTKVASGSYEQYFGPGTRLTVT.

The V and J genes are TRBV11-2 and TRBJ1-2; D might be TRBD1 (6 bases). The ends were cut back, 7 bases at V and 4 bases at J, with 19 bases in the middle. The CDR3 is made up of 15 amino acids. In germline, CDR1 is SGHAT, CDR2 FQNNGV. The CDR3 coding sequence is TGTGCCAGCACCGAACCGGGGGCCCCTGGCTATGGCTACACCTTC. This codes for CASTEPGAPGYGYTF.

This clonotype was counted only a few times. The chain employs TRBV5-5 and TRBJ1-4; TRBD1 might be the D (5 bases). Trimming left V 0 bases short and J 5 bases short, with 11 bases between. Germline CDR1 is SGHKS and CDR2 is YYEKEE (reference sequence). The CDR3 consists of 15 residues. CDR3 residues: CASSLVQGQNEKLFF. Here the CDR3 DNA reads TGTGCCAGCAGCTTGGTCCAGGGCCAAAATGAAAAACTGTTTTTT.

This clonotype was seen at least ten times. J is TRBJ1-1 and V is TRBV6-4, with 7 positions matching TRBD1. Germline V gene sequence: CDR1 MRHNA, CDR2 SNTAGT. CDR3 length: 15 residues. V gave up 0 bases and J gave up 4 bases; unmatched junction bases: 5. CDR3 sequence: CASSDSDRPITEAFF. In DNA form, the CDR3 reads TGTGCCAGCAGTGACTCGGACAGGCCGATCACTGAAGCTTTCTTT.